This T cell receptor (beta chain) was captured in a study of blood T cells in healthy people across ages. Study findings and constraints: Reliance upon unsorted PBMCs precluded definitive naive versus antigen-experienced comparison.

As concerns this clonotype: Its antigen remains unknown.

Combining a sample-barcoded 5' primer with a J-beta primer mix, a second PCR ran for 7 to 11 cycles. Researchers report that a template-switch adaptor with 12 random nucleotides tagged each cDNA molecule. Each CDR3 protein gets one entry after TCRdb re-called the 5' RACE reads with MiXCR. The sample records 650,000 to 1,000,000 distinct CDR3 sequences, under 40% being singletons. The CDR3 loop spans 17 amino acids. V trimming: 3 bases; J trimming: 10 bases; junction bases outside the gene matches: 10. CDR1 and CDR2 from the germline V gene are MNHNS and SASEGT. This TCR derives from a man aged 18 to 29 in good health. Material: blood. V and J are TRBV6-1 and TRBJ2-1, with 15 bases that match TRBD2. For the CDR3, the DNA is TGTGCCAGCAGTGATGGACTAGCGGGGGGGCATGCATCCGAGCAGTTCTTC. It codes for CASSDGLAGGHASEQFF.